This entry is about one TCR beta chain. The data were produced by immunoSEQ multiplex PCR, yet TCRdb's version contains in-frame clones alone and is incomplete. The table lists around 57,000 clones, roughly 97% of them singletons. The record originates from a study of technical replicates of blood from a few donors. The CDR3 runs to 17 residues. Per germline, CDR1 SGHVS and CDR2 FQNEAQ. V lost 1 base and J 2 bases, leaving 15 bases between the germline ends. The source of this sequence is a human donor in good health. The V call is TRBV7-8, the J call TRBJ1-3; D gene uncertain. The sequencing sample was made of T cells isolated from PBMCs. The DNA of the CDR3 is TGTGCCAGCAGCTTAGTAAGGGCCGGGGTCCCTGGAAACACCATATATTTT. This codes for CASSLVRAGVPGNTIYF.